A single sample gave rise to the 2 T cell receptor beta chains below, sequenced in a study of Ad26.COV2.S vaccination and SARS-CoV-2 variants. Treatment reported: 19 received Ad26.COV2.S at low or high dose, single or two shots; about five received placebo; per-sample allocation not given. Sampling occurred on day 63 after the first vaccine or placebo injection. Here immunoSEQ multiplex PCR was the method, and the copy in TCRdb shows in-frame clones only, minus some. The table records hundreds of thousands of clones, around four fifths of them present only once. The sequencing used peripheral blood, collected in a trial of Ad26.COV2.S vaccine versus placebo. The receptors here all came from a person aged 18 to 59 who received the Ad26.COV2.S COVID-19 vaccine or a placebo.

CDR3 DNA sequence: TGTGCCAGTACTACACTAGCGGGGGCCGAGCAGTACTTC. It encodes CASTTLAGAEQYF. V gene TRBV19 combines with J gene TRBJ2-7; 11 positions agree with TRBD2. Germline V lookup: CDR1 LNHDA, CDR2 SQIVND (reference sequence). CDR3 length: 13 amino acids. Trimming cost V 7 bases and J 6 bases; bases outside gene matches: 5.

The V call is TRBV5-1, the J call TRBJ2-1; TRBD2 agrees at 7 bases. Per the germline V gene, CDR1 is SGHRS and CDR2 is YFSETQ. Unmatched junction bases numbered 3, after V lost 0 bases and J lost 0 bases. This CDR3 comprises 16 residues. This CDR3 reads CASSLDPSGSYNEQFF. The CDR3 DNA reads TGCGCCAGCAGCTTGGATCCTAGCGGCTCCTACAATGAGCAGTTCTTC.